The 18 T cell receptor beta chains given below trace back to one sample, sequenced in a study of beta chain features in type 1 diabetes. Every isolated RNA sample was fully reverse transcribed, so sequencing captured expressed TCRB transcripts. Some clones are missing from TCRdb's copy, which holds only in-frame ones; the method was immunoSEQ multiplex PCR. This table holds under 250,000 clones, less than 15% found once. Specimen: naive CD4+ T cells from blood. The source is a woman aged 40 to 49 in good health.

The rearrangement uses TRBV29-1 and TRBJ1-2, with D uncertain. Trimming took 2 bases from V and 2 from J, leaving 9 bases between them. Germline V gene sequence: CDR1 SQVTM, CDR2 ANQGSEA. The CDR3 loop spans 13 amino acids. The CDR3 protein is CSVELWQNYGYTF. CDR3 nucleotide sequence: TGCAGCGTTGAACTCTGGCAGAACTATGGCTACACCTTC.

This clone was recorded a few times. This chain links TRBV5-6 with TRBJ2-1; no firm D call. The V and J ends lost 0 bases and 1 base respectively, with 14 bases between them. The germline V gene encodes CDR1 SGHDT and CDR2 YYEEEE. CDR3 length: 17 amino acids. DNA for the CDR3: TGTGCCAGCAGCTTGGCCTTGGTAGCTGCATCCTACAATGAGCAGTTCTTC. It yields the protein CASSLALVAASYNEQFF.

This clone was seen only a few times. The genes are TRBV19 and TRBJ2-1; 13 positions match TRBD2. Germline CDR1 reads LNHDA; CDR2 reads SQIVND (reference sequence). There are 16 residues in the CDR3. J lost 6 bases, V lost 3 bases, and 5 bases had no gene match. The chain's CDR3 is CASSMRLAGGFNEQFF. The CDR3 coding sequence is TGTGCCAGTAGTATGAGACTAGCGGGGGGTTTCAATGAGCAGTTCTTC. The full variable domain, in which reference TRBV19 and TRBJ2-1 provide the parts outside the CDR3, is DGGITQSPKYLFRKEGQNVTLSCEQNLNHDAMYWYRQDPGQGLRLIYYSQIVNDFQKGDIAEGYSVSREKKESFPLTVTSAQKNPTAFYLCASSMRLAGGFNEQFFGPGTRLTVL.

This clone showed up just a few times. V and J are TRBV7-6 and TRBJ1-6; the D gene is possibly TRBD1 (6 bases). This CDR3 is 12 amino acids long. Germline V gene lookup returns CDR1 SGHVS and CDR2 FNYEAQ. Trimming took off 5 bases at V and 10 bases at J, with 9 bases between the two ends. CDR3 coding DNA: TGTGCCAGCAGCCGTCAGGGGTCACCCCTCCACTTT. Amino acids: CASSRQGSPLHF.

This clone has only a few counts. The CDR3 loop reads CASSAGQGRPDTQYF. As DNA, the CDR3 is TGTGCCAGCAGCGCCGGACAGGGGCGTCCAGATACGCAGTATTTT. The chain uses TRBV9 and TRBJ2-3; 9 positions agree with TRBD1. This CDR3 has 15 residues. The V segment lost 3 bases and the J segment 4 bases; nucleotides outside the gene matches: 6. Germline loops: CDR1 SGDLS, CDR2 YYNGEE.

This clone was counted between two and nine times. The rearrangement uses TRBV9 and TRBJ2-6; D remains ambiguous. Trimming stripped 0 bases from V and 0 bases from J, with 16 bases between. The CDR3 is made up of 19 amino acids. CDR1 is SGDLS, CDR2 YYNGEE, per germline. CDR3 amino acids: CASSVVPPGPISGANVLTF. DNA of the CDR3: TGTGCCAGCAGCGTAGTCCCTCCGGGTCCCATCTCTGGGGCCAACGTCCTGACTTTC.

V gene TRBV19 combines with J gene TRBJ1-1, with TRBD1 identical over 8 bases. Germline-derived CDR1 and CDR2 are LNHDA and SQIVND (reference sequence). Unmatched junction bases numbered 5, after V lost 4 bases and J lost 1 base. This CDR3 spans 15 amino acids. CDR3 sequence reads: CASSTRTGPNTEAFF. CDR3 nucleotide sequence: TGTGCCAGTAGTACTAGGACAGGGCCGAACACTGAAGCTTTCTTT. The whole variable domain, filled in from reference TRBV19 and TRBJ1-1, reads DGGITQSPKYLFRKEGQNVTLSCEQNLNHDAMYWYRQDPGQGLRLIYYSQIVNDFQKGDIAEGYSVSREKKESFPLTVTSAQKNPTAFYLCASSTRTGPNTEAFFGQGTRLTVV.

This clone was counted only a few times. V and J are TRBV5-4 and TRBJ2-3, with 8 bases aligning to TRBD2. Germline CDR1 is SGHNT and CDR2 is YYREEE (reference sequence). The CDR3 spans 16 residues. Unmatched junction bases numbered 5, after V lost 0 bases and J lost 2 bases. CDR3 sequence reads: CASSLGRGANTDTQYF. CDR3 DNA: TGTGCCAGCAGCTTGGGGCGGGGGGCAAACACAGATACGCAGTATTTT.

The chain couples TRBV5-6 to TRBJ2-5; D is uncertain. Germline assignment: CDR1 SGHDT and CDR2 YYEEEE. The CDR3 spans 16 residues. Trimming shortened V by 5 bases and J by 2 bases, and 19 bases separated the two germline ends. The CDR3 DNA is TGTGCCAGCAGAAAGATTTTCTGGCTGACTCAAGAGACCCAGTACTTC. This translates into CASRKIFWLTQETQYF.

This clone was seen a few times. V usage is TRBV18 and J usage is TRBJ2-5; 12 positions match TRBD2. Germline-derived CDR1 and CDR2 are KGHSH and LQKENI. The junction had 2 bases not matched to a gene; V was cut back by 0 bases and J by 0 bases. The CDR3 extends over 17 amino acids. The CDR3 DNA follows: TGTGCCAGCTCACCACCTGGGACTAGCGGGTACCAAGAGACCCAGTACTTC. It is translated as CASSPPGTSGYQETQYF.

The chain combines TRBV18 with TRBJ1-4, with D uncertain. CDR3 length equals 14 residues. Germline V gives CDR1 KGHSH, CDR2 LQKENI. The ends were cut back, 3 bases at V and 8 bases at J, with 13 bases in the middle. The CDR3 nucleotides read TGTGCCAGCTCACCTCCCGGGAAAGAGGAAAAACTGTTTTTT. This codes for CASSPPGKEEKLFF. Full variable domain (rest looked up from reference TRBV18 and TRBJ1-4): NAGVMQNPRHLVRRRGQEARLRCSPMKGHSHVYWYRQLPEEGLKFMVYLQKENIIDESGMPKERFSAEFPKEGPSILRIQQVVRGDSAAYFCASSPPGKEEKLFFGSGTQLSVL.

This clone was seen more than once but under ten times. The chain links TRBV6-6 to TRBJ2-1; 9 bases fit TRBD1. V shed 5 bases and J 12 bases; nucleotides not matched to a gene: 14. CDR3 length: 15 amino acids. Germline V CDR1 and CDR2: MNHNY, SVGAGI (reference sequence). The CDR3 loop is CASSNPGTGLRGQFF. The DNA for the CDR3 is TGTGCCAGCAGTAATCCCGGGACAGGGCTAAGGGGGCAGTTCTTC.

This clone has a handful of counts. This rearrangement joins TRBV28 to TRBJ2-7; TRBD2 might be the D (6 bases). Trimming removed 5 bases at V and 6 bases at J, with 23 bases between. CDR3 size: 16 residues. Looked up from germline, CDR1 is MDHEN and CDR2 is SYDVKM. The CDR3 nucleotides read TGTGCCAGCAGTCCTTTTGGGGCCCACCAGGGAGGCGAGCAGTACTTC. Its translation: CASSPFGAHQGGEQYF. Full variable domain (remainder filled in from reference TRBV28 and TRBJ2-7): DVKVTQSSRYLVKRTGEKVFLECVQDMDHENMFWYRQDPGLGLRLIYFSYDVKMKEKGDIPEGYSVSREKKERFSLILESASTNQTSMYLCASSPFGAHQGGEQYFGPGTRLTVT.

This clone was detected a few times. The chain employs TRBV6-6 and TRBJ2-3; tentatively, D is TRBD2 (5 bases). V was trimmed by 6 bases and J by 3 bases, leaving 19 bases between them. The CDR3 runs 16 residues. Germline-derived CDR1 and CDR2 are MNHNY and SVGAGI (reference sequence). The CDR3 DNA follows: TGTGCCAGCAGAACCGGGTGGGCCTCGGGGACAGATACGCAGTATTTT. This gives the protein CASRTGWASGTDTQYF.

This clone has a handful of counts. The J gene is TRBJ2-1, the V gene TRBV6-5; weak D call: TRBD1 (6 bases). The CDR3 consists of 16 residues. V lost 0 bases and J 7 bases, leaving 16 bases between the germline ends. Germline V gives CDR1 MNHEY, CDR2 SVGAGI. The CDR3 DNA is TGTGCCAGCAGTTACTCAGGTCGGGCAGGGGATAATGAGCAGTTCTTC. Encoded protein: CASSYSGRAGDNEQFF.

The table lists this clone with a few counts. This chain uses TRBV7-9 with TRBJ2-3; D gene ambiguous. The V gene lost 5 bases and the J gene lost 6 bases, with 12 bases spanning the gap. Germline V CDR1 and CDR2: SEHNR, FQNEAQ (reference sequence). This CDR3 is built from 13 residues. The CDR3 DNA is TGTGCCAGCAGCCGAACGACTCCCGATACGCAGTATTTT. This codes for CASSRTTPDTQYF.

Note on this clone: One end of the junction is discordant with germline, which a read error may explain. This rearrangement joins TRBV7-7 to TRBJ2-5; D may correspond to TRBD1 or TRBD2 (7 bases each). Germline V gene sequence: CDR1 SSHAT, CDR2 FNYEAQ (reference sequence). This CDR3 has 14 residues. CDR3 sequence (DNA): TGTGCTAGCAGCTTAGGGGGCGGGGGCGAGACCCAGTACTTC. Translated, it gives CASSLGGGGETQYF.

The J gene is TRBJ2-7, the V gene TRBV11-2, with a possible D match to TRBD2 (5 bases). CDR3 size: 14 residues. Germline CDR1 is SGHAT and CDR2 is FQNNGV. V gave up 5 bases and J gave up 0 bases, with 11 bases separating them. The CDR3 DNA sequence: TGTGCCAGCAGCGGGTTAGAGGGCTCCTACGAGCAGTACTTC. Amino acid sequence: CASSGLEGSYEQYF.